These T cell receptor beta chains were read from a single sample in a study of T cells in localized non-small cell lung cancer. TCRdb's copy holds only in-frame clones and misses some; the assay was immunoSEQ multiplex PCR. Seen here are under 5,000 clones, around a third observed once, and the top ten hold 9% to 15%. The sequences come from lung tumor tissue, collected before any cancer treatment. Every receptor here comes from a male donor older than 55 with stage III lung adenocarcinoma. CDR3s include the opening cysteine and the closing phenylalanine or tryptophan. The D gene is left open where the match is weak. Only part of the rows carry a size: once, few, many, or a class if the clone is expanded.

d_call	clone_size	j_call	v_call	cdr3_aa	cdr3_nt
.	few	TRBJ2-7	TRBV6-8	CASRRLPGEQYF	TGTGCCAGCAGGAGGCTACCCGGCGAGCAGTACTTC
TRBD1	.	TRBJ2-5	TRBV25-1	CASSEYVAGGQETQYF	TGTGCCAGCAGTGAATACGTCGCAGGGGGCCAAGAGACCCAGTACTTC
TRBD1	few	TRBJ2-2	TRBV9	CASRTGGPGELFF	TGTGCCAGCAGGACAGGGGGCCCCGGGGAGCTGTTTTTT
.	medium-sized	TRBJ2-7	TRBV9	CASSVAGGNYEQYF	TGTGCCAGCAGCGTAGCGGGCGGGAACTACGAGCAGTACTTC
.	once	TRBJ1-1	TRBV19	CASSRTVNTEAFF	TGTGCCAGTAGTAGGACGGTGAACACTGAAGCTTTCTTT
TRBD1	.	TRBJ2-7	TRBV6-8	CASSYTGDRGNEQYF	TGTGCCAGCAGTTACACCGGGGACAGGGGGAACGAGCAGTACTTC
TRBD1	.	TRBJ2-2	TRBV30	CAWLSGTGALNTGELFF	TGTGCCTGGCTATCCGGGACAGGGGCCTTAAACACCGGGGAGCTGTTTTTT
.	few	TRBJ1-5	TRBV11-3	CASSPGGANQPQHF	TGTGCCAGCAGCCCTGGGGGGGCCAATCAGCCCCAGCATTTT
.	.	TRBJ1-5	TRBV19	CASNRGQDSNQPQHF	TGTGCCAGTAACCGAGGGCAGGATAGCAATCAGCCCCAGCATTTT
TRBD1	few	TRBJ2-2	TRBV6-8	CASRGQGLSTGELFF	TGTGCCAGCAGGGGACAGGGTTTGAGCACCGGGGAGCTGTTTTTT
.	.	TRBJ2-3	TRBV28	CASSLAGTGTDTQYF	TGTGCCAGCAGTTTGGCCGGGACGGGGACAGATACGCAGTATTTT
.	.	TRBJ1-5	TRBV28	CASSRARGSNQPQHF	TGTGCCAGCAGTCGGGCCCGAGGTAGCAATCAGCCCCAGCATTTT
TRBD2	.	TRBJ2-2	TRBV14	CASSQVHLLAGPNELFF	TGTGCCAGCAGCCAAGTTCACCTACTAGCGGGACCAAATGAGCTGTTTTTT
.	.	TRBJ2-1	TRBV11-3	CASSLIAEEDNEQFF	TGTGCCAGCAGCCTGATAGCGGAAGAAGACAATGAGCAGTTCTTC
.	.	TRBJ2-5	TRBV28	CASSLVGAERETQYF	TGTGCCAGCAGTTTGGTGGGGGCCGAACGAGAGACCCAGTACTTC
.	once	TRBJ2-3	TRBV10-3	CAISESETHTQYF	TGTGCCATCAGTGAGTCCGAGACACATACGCAGTATTTT
.	few	TRBJ1-1	TRBV18	CASSPRGGNAEAFF	TGTGCCAGCTCACCGCGGGGGGGGAATGCTGAAGCTTTCTTT
.	.	TRBJ2-3	TRBV14	CASSVGQVEKYF	TGTGCCAGCAGCGTGGGACAAGTGGAGAAGTATTTT
.	.	TRBJ2-1	TRBV18	CASSPYGTEQFF	TGTGCCAGCTCACCATACGGGACAGAGCAGTTCTTC
TRBD1	.	TRBJ1-2	TRBV2	CASRGDSLNYGYTF	TGTGCCAGCAGGGGGGACAGCCTAAACTATGGCTACACCTTC
.	.	TRBJ2-5	TRBV5-1	CASSLGGMQETQYF	TGCGCCAGCAGCCTCGGGGGTATGCAAGAGACCCAGTACTTC
.	few	TRBJ1-1	TRBV14	CASSQRSGRNTEAFF	TGTGCCAGCAGCCAGCGTTCGGGGCGGAACACTGAAGCTTTCTTT
.	.	TRBJ2-1	TRBV19	CASSWQVKINEQFF	TGTGCCAGTAGTTGGCAGGTTAAAATTAATGAGCAGTTCTTC
TRBD1	.	TRBJ2-2	TRBV7-6	CASSLDRENTGELFF	TGTGCCAGCAGCTTGGACAGGGAGAACACCGGGGAGCTGTTTTTT
.	.	TRBJ1-2	TRBV19	CASSIGGQNYGYTF	TGTGCCAGTAGTATCGGGGGGCAGAACTATGGCTACACCTTC